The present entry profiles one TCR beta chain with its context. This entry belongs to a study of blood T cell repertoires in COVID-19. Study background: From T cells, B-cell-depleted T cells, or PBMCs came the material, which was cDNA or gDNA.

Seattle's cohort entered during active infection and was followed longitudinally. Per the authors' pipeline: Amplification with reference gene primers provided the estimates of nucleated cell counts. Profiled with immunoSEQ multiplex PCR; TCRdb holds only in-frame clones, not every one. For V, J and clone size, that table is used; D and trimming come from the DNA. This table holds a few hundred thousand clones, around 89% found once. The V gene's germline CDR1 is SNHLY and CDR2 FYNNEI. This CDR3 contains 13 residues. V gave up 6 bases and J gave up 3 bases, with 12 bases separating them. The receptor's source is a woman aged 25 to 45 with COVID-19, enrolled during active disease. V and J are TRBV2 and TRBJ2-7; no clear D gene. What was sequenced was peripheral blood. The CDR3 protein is CASRAWANYEQYF. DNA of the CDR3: TGTGCCAGCAGGGCGTGGGCCAACTACGAGCAGTACTTC.